The present T cell receptor beta chain was sequenced within a study of shared clonotypes between healthy human individuals. The repertoire was sequenced with immunoSEQ multiplex PCR; TCRdb's copy has only in-frame clones and lacks some. The data show under 850,000 clones, with about two thirds seen just once and approximately 1.8% held by the top ten. Study observations and caveats: Larger richness was generally estimated for naive than memory subsets. Owing to a small donor count, the genetic and exposure-history diversity represented was limited.

About this clone itself: The antigen remains undetermined. Possible read error: a much larger clone is one base away. The same CDR3 also results from other DNA sequences found in this sample.

Losses at the gene ends were 3 bases for V and 3 bases for J; bases not matched to a gene: 0. The CDR3 contains 13 residues. CDR1 is SGHTA and CDR2 is FQGNSA in the germline V gene. The V and J genes are TRBV7-2 and TRBJ1-1; TRBD1 agrees at 8 bases. Sequencing used memory CD4+ T cells sorted from blood. Noted subset: CD45RA-negative fraction. The receptor's source is a woman aged 30 to 39 in good health. The CDR3: CASSLTGDTEAFF. The CDR3 DNA reads as TGTGCCAGCAGCTTGACAGGGGACACTGAAGCTTTCTTT.